This passage covers 11 T cell receptor beta chains from one sample sequenced in a study of T cell changes during pregnancy in multiple sclerosis. TCRdb keeps only in-frame clones here, not all; method: immunoSEQ multiplex PCR. The sample holds some 76,000 clones; about 90% are singletons and the top ten take roughly 0.29%. This specimen was CD4+ T cells from peripheral blood mononuclear cells, taken after pregnancy. Receptor source: a female donor with multiple sclerosis, enrolled in a pregnancy study.

The sample holds one count of this clone. The chain couples TRBV2 to TRBJ2-7; 9 positions agree with TRBD2. Trimming removed 4 bases from V and 5 bases from J; junction bases left unmatched: 6. Germline V gene lookup returns CDR1 SNHLY and CDR2 FYNNEI. There are 14 residues in the CDR3. The CDR3 bases are TGTGCCAGCAGTGGCGGGGGGGGTCGGGACGAGCAGTACTTC. It is translated as CASSGGGGRDEQYF.

The rearrangement uses TRBV15 and TRBJ2-1; the match to TRBD2 covers 10 bases. This CDR3 spans 14 amino acids. J gave up 10 bases and V 2 bases, and 5 bases lay outside the gene matches. Germline CDR1 reads LNHNV; CDR2 reads YYDKDF (reference sequence). As DNA, the CDR3 is TGTGCCACCAGCAGAAGCGGGGGGGCAGGCGAGCAGTTCTTC. Translating gives CATSRSGGAGEQFF.

The chain carries TRBV5-1 and TRBJ2-7, with 8 bases fitting TRBD1. Germline CDR1 SGHRS, CDR2 YFSETQ. This CDR3 contains 15 residues. J gave up 1 base and V 0 bases, and 3 bases lay outside the gene matches. In nucleotides, the CDR3 is TGCGCCAGCAGCTTGGTAGGACAGGGTTCCTACGAGCAGTACTTC. It specifies CASSLVGQGSYEQYF.

The chain carries TRBV7-2 and TRBJ1-3; D is perhaps TRBD1 (6 bases). CDR1 is SGHTA and CDR2 is FQGNSA in the germline V gene. The CDR3 length is 15 residues. V lost 2 bases, J lost 0 bases, and 8 bases lay in between. The CDR3 protein is CASSLRTVSGNTIYF. The CDR3 DNA sequence: TGTGCCAGCAGCTTAAGGACAGTCTCTGGAAACACCATATATTTT.

The chain links TRBV30 to TRBJ2-7; TRBD2 might be the D (6 bases). Germline lookup yields CDR1 GTSNPN and CDR2 SVGIG (reference sequence). This CDR3 has 14 amino acids. V shed 2 bases and J shed 0 bases, with 11 bases lying between them. CDR3 nucleotide sequence: TGTGCCTGGAGTAGGCGGGACTTCTCCTACGAGCAGTACTTC. It encodes CAWSRRDFSYEQYF.

J is TRBJ2-2 and V is TRBV7-2; 9 nucleotides align to TRBD1. J was trimmed by 4 bases and V by 3 bases; bases with no gene match: 3. The germline V gene has CDR1 SGHTA and CDR2 FQGNSA. The CDR3 is made up of 15 amino acids. The CDR3 reads CASSFNRGPTGELFF. CDR3 nucleotides: TGTGCCAGCAGCTTCAACAGGGGGCCCACCGGGGAGCTGTTTTTT. The full variable domain, rest sourced from reference TRBV7-2 and TRBJ2-2, is GAGVSQSPSNKVTEKGKDVELRCDPISGHTALYWYRQSLGQGLEFLIYFQGNSAPDKSGLPSDRFSAERTGGSVSTLTIQRTQQEDSAVYLCASSFNRGPTGELFFGEGSRLTVL.

V is TRBV5-6 and J is TRBJ2-3, with TRBD2 matching 14 bases. Germline V gene sequence: CDR1 SGHDT, CDR2 YYEEEE. The length of the CDR3 is 17 residues. V lost 4 bases, J lost 5 bases, and 9 bases stayed unmatched. The CDR3 loop is CASSPRLAGGRRDTQYF. CDR3 DNA sequence: TGTGCCAGCAGCCCTCGACTAGCGGGAGGGCGGAGAGATACGCAGTATTTT. Full variable domain (missing parts from reference TRBV5-6 and TRBJ2-3): DAGVTQSPTHLIKTRGQQVTLRCSPKSGHDTVSWYQQALGQGPQFIFQYYEEEERQRGNFPDRFSGHQFPNYSSELNVNALLLGDSALYLCASSPRLAGGRRDTQYFGPGTRLTVL.

The chain carries TRBV2 and TRBJ1-5; 8 bases agree with TRBD1. Germline values: CDR1 SNHLY, CDR2 FYNNEI. Losses at the gene ends were 4 bases for V and 2 bases for J; bases not matched to a gene: 7. There are 16 residues in the CDR3. DNA of the CDR3: TGTGCCAGCAGTGCCAGCAGGGGGCGAGGCAATCAGCCCCAGCATTTT. Translation gives CASSASRGRGNQPQHF.

The chain couples TRBV2 to TRBJ1-1, with D uncertain. The CDR3 has 12 amino acids. Germline CDR1 reads SNHLY; CDR2 reads FYNNEI. The germline V and J ends were trimmed by 6 bases and 8 bases, with 13 bases remaining between them. The CDR3 DNA follows: TGTGCCAGCAGGTCGGAGGCGGGGGAAGCTTTCTTT. Its translation: CASRSEAGEAFF. Using reference TRBV2 and TRBJ1-1 for the parts outside the CDR3, the full variable domain is EPEVTQTPSHQVTQMGQEVILRCVPISNHLYFYWYRQILGQKVEFLVSFYNNEISEKSEIFDDQFSVERPDGSNFTLKIRSTKLEDSAMYFCASRSEAGEAFFGQGTRLTVV.

This clone has more than one count but fewer than ten. The chain has TRBV7-6 and TRBJ1-1, with D perhaps TRBD1 (5 bases). The germline V gene has CDR1 SGHVS and CDR2 FNYEAQ. V was trimmed by 0 bases and J by 4 bases, leaving 12 bases between them. The CDR3 runs 15 residues. The CDR3 spells CASSLAARAVTEAFF. CDR3 bases: TGTGCCAGCAGCTTAGCGGCCAGGGCGGTCACTGAAGCTTTCTTT.

The genes are TRBV5-1 and TRBJ1-1; D not certain. CDR1 SGHRS and CDR2 YFSETQ come from the germline V gene. The CDR3 has 13 residues. V lost 0 bases, J lost 4 bases, and 7 bases lay in between. The CDR3 spells CASSLARPTEAFF. CDR3 coding DNA: TGCGCCAGCAGCTTGGCCAGGCCCACTGAAGCTTTCTTT.